Listed below are T cell receptor beta chains from one sample, sequenced in a study of cytomegalovirus exposure and HLA in healthy donors. TCRdb keeps only in-frame clones here, not all; method: immunoSEQ multiplex PCR. The sample holds 100,000 to 150,000 clones, about 86% seen once. The source material was PBMCs. These receptors were taken from a man aged 18 to 29 in good health and CMV-seronegative. CDR3s include the opening cysteine and the closing phenylalanine or tryptophan. D genes are given only for firm matches. Not every row has a clone size; where given, it reads once, few, many or a size class.

TRBV15	TRBJ2-7	-	TRBD1	TGTGCCACCAGCTGGCTGACAGGGGGCTACGAGCAGTACTTC	CATSWLTGGYEQYF
TRBV4-3	TRBJ1-5	-	-	TGCGCCAGCAGCCAAGCGCTCCAGAATCAGCCCCAGCATTTT	CASSQALQNQPQHF
TRBV4-3	TRBJ1-5	few	-	TGCGCCAGCAGCCAAGAGGTTGCAGGATCCCAGCCCCAGCATTTT	CASSQEVAGSQPQHF
TRBV30	TRBJ2-7	-	-	TGTGCCTGGAGTGTAAATTTAGGGCTAGCAGAGCAGTACTTC	CAWSVNLGLAEQYF
TRBV9	TRBJ1-2	few	TRBD1	TGTGCCAGCAGCGTAGGGGACAGGGTTGGCTACACCTTC	CASSVGDRVGYTF
TRBV6-1	TRBJ1-2	once	-	TGTGCCAGCGGGCAGCACTATGGCTACACCTTC	CASGQHYGYTF
TRBV6-6	TRBJ1-1	few	-	TGTGCCAGCAGTTTTACCGGGACTCCAGAAGCTTTCTTT	CASSFTGTPEAFF
TRBV30	TRBJ2-7	-	TRBD1	TGTGCCTGGTCACCGGGACAGGGGCCCTACGAGCAGTACTTC	CAWSPGQGPYEQYF
TRBV5-1	TRBJ1-1	-	TRBD1	TGCGCCAGCAGCCTGGGACAGCCTAATTTGAACACTGAAGCTTTCTTT	CASSLGQPNLNTEAFF
TRBV11-3	TRBJ2-5	-	TRBD1	TGTGCCAGCAGCTTAGGGGACAGGGGTCTCCAAGAGACCCAGTACTTC	CASSLGDRGLQETQYF
TRBV7-9	TRBJ1-5	-	TRBD1	TGTGCCAGCAGCACCGACAGGGGGCTCTATCAGCCCCAGCATTTT	CASSTDRGLYQPQHF
TRBV20-1	TRBJ2-7	-	-	TGCAGTGCTTCCATCGGGTACGAGCAGTACTTC	CSASIGYEQYF
TRBV4-3	TRBJ1-2	few	TRBD1	TGCGCCAGCAGCCAAGAAGCGGACAGGGACTATGGCTACACCTTC	CASSQEADRDYGYTF
TRBV6-6	TRBJ2-1	once	-	TGTGCCAGCAACCCGGGGGACAGCACCTACAATGAGCAGTTCTTC	CASNPGDSTYNEQFF
TRBV10-3	TRBJ2-5	-	TRBD2	TGTGCCATCAGTGGACGGCGGGGGGTCCAAGAGACCCAGTACTTC	CAISGRRGVQETQYF
TRBV4-3	TRBJ2-1	-	-	TGCGCCAGCAGCCAAGATTTGGGAGACAATGAGCAGTTCTTC	CASSQDLGDNEQFF
TRBV29-1	TRBJ1-1	-	-	TGCAGCGGTCTCTTGACGCAGGGTGAAGCTTTCTTT	CSGLLTQGEAFF
TRBV6-5	TRBJ2-7	-	TRBD1	TGTGCCAGCAGTTACCGGACAGGGTGGGACTACGAGCAGTACTTC	CASSYRTGWDYEQYF
TRBV6-5	TRBJ1-3	-	TRBD1	TGTGCCAGCAGAACTACAGGGGTGAACACCATATATTTT	CASRTTGVNTIYF
TRBV5-4	TRBJ1-2	-	-	TGTGCCAGCAGCTTGGCCCTCGGTACCCTCTATGGCTACACCTTC	CASSLALGTLYGYTF
TRBV5-1	TRBJ1-5	-	-	TGCGCCAGCAGCCCCGGGGAAGGTGGGTACGGCAATCAGCCCCAGCATTTT	CASSPGEGGYGNQPQHF
TRBV15	TRBJ2-7	few	TRBD1	TGTGCCACCAGCAGAGATGGACAGGGTATCTACGAGCAGTACTTC	CATSRDGQGIYEQYF
TRBV19	TRBJ2-2	-	-	TGTGCCAGTAGCCCTGGGGGCCGGGAGCTGTTTTTT	CASSPGGRELFF
TRBV11-3	TRBJ2-7	-	-	TGTGCCAGCAGCTTAGATTTGCGGGGCGAGCAGTACTTC	CASSLDLRGEQYF
TRBV18	TRBJ2-1	-	TRBD2	TGTGCCAGCTCACCGAGACCTAGCGGGGGGTTAGGAAATGAGCAGTTCTTC	CASSPRPSGGLGNEQFF
TRBV2	TRBJ1-2	-	-	TGTGCCATCGGGGGGGGTAACTATGGCTACACCTTC	CAIGGGNYGYTF
TRBV10-2	TRBJ2-7	-	-	TGCGCCAGCACCCCCAGCAGGGACATCTACGAGCAGTACTTC	CASTPSRDIYEQYF
TRBV7-2	TRBJ1-3	-	TRBD1	TGTGCCAGCAGCTCACGAGGACAGGGAGTCTCTGGAAACACCATATATTTT	CASSSRGQGVSGNTIYF
TRBV27	TRBJ1-5	-	-	TGTGCCAGCAGTTGGTCCAGCCTCGGGCAGCCCCAGCATTTT	CASSWSSLGQPQHF